A single sample gave rise to the 23 T cell receptor beta chains below, sequenced in a study of radiation and T cells in renal cell carcinoma. The time point was: blood 2 weeks post-SBRT. Treatment denoted: 15 Gy SBRT to primary tumor, nephrectomy 4 weeks later. Repertoires were generated with immunoSEQ multiplex PCR, while TCRdb's copy carries only in-frame clones and drops some. The sample contains around 75,000 clones, 82% of which appear only once. This material consisted of blood, taken from a patient whose treatment included radiotherapy and nephrectomy. The receptor set was obtained from a man aged 60-69 years with renal cell carcinoma.

The V gene is TRBV4-1, the J gene TRBJ2-3, with a possible D match to TRBD2 (5 bases). This CDR3 spans 16 amino acids. Germline V gene sequence: CDR1 MGHRA, CDR2 YSYEKL. The V and J ends lost 3 bases and 2 bases respectively, with 15 bases between them. CDR3 loop: CASSHDGRGDTDTQYF. As DNA, the CDR3 is TGCGCCAGCAGCCACGACGGACGGGGAGACACAGATACGCAGTATTTT.

This clone was found once. This chain connects TRBV5-6 to TRBJ2-7, with TRBD1 matching over 8 bases. Germline V gene data show CDR1 as SGHDT and CDR2 as YYEEEE. The junction had 9 bases not matched to a gene; V was cut back by 4 bases and J by 0 bases. The CDR3 runs 16 residues. CDR3 bases: TGTGCCAGCAGCCCACCGGACAGGGTACCCTCCTACGAGCAGTACTTC. Protein sequence: CASSPPDRVPSYEQYF.

The rearrangement links TRBV6-5 to TRBJ1-2; no definite D call. Trimming removed 3 bases at V and 1 base at J, with 12 bases between. CDR3 length: 15 amino acids. Germline V gives CDR1 MNHEY, CDR2 SVGAGI. Written as DNA, the CDR3 is TGTGCCAGCAGTTATGGCGGAGCGGATAACTATGGCTACACCTTC. This sequence encodes CASSYGGADNYGYTF.

V and J are TRBV28 and TRBJ2-3, with D tentatively TRBD1 or TRBD2 (5 bases each). Germline CDR1 reads MDHEN; CDR2 reads SYDVKM. The CDR3 sequence is 17 residues long. V lost 5 bases and J 6 bases, leaving 24 bases between the germline ends. CDR3 bases: TGTGCCAGCAGTGTAAACGACCCGGGACCAGTAATGGATACGCAGTATTTT. Its protein is CASSVNDPGPVMDTQYF.

This clone was recorded at least ten times. The chain employs TRBV29-1 and TRBJ2-1; possibly TRBD1 or TRBD2 for D (5 bases each). The CDR3 spans 15 residues. Germline-derived CDR1 and CDR2 are SQVTM and ANQGSEA. V gave up 3 bases and J gave up 0 bases, with 12 bases separating them. The CDR3 DNA reads TGCAGCGTTGAGGGGACCCTGAGCTCCTACAATGAGCAGTTCTTC. It specifies CSVEGTLSSYNEQFF.

The chain has TRBV28 and TRBJ1-5; D perhaps matches TRBD1 (5 bases). Germline assignment: CDR1 MDHEN and CDR2 SYDVKM. V lost 5 bases to trimming and J lost 1 base, with 6 bases between them. This CDR3 has 13 amino acids. This CDR3 reads CASSGDSNQPQHF. The CDR3 DNA sequence: TGTGCCAGCAGTGGGGACAGCAATCAGCCCCAGCATTTT.

This chain joins TRBV18 and TRBJ1-2; D may be TRBD1 (5 bases). The germline CDR1 and CDR2 sequences are KGHSH and LQKENI. The CDR3 runs to 16 residues. Trimming pared 0 bases from V and 4 bases from J, leaving 15 bases between. CDR3 residues: CASSPPGPLSLYGYTF. CDR3 coding DNA: TGTGCCAGCTCACCACCGGGACCGCTCAGTCTCTATGGCTACACCTTC.

The chain uses TRBV18 and TRBJ1-2; D is ambiguous. The CDR3 extends over 12 amino acids. The V end was cut by 0 bases, the J end by 4 bases, with 3 bases between. Germline-derived CDR1 and CDR2 are KGHSH and LQKENI. CDR3 DNA sequence: TGTGCCAGCTCACCACCAGGCTATGGCTACACCTTC. Its protein is CASSPPGYGYTF.

CDR3: CASSQGTSGSTDTQYF. CDR3 bases: TGTGCCAGCAGCCAAGGGACTAGCGGGAGCACAGATACGCAGTATTTT. This sequence joins TRBV11-2 and TRBJ2-3; 12 bases agree with TRBD2. J gave up 0 bases and V 5 bases, and 3 bases lay outside the gene matches. Germline V gene lookup returns CDR1 SGHAT and CDR2 FQNNGV. The CDR3 length is 16 residues.

The sample holds a few counts of this clone. The chain has TRBV19 and TRBJ1-3; D possibly corresponds to TRBD1 (5 bases). Trimming stripped 8 bases from V and 0 bases from J, with 11 bases between. From germline, CDR1 is LNHDA and CDR2 SQIVND (reference sequence). CDR3 length: 14 amino acids. The CDR3, as DNA: TGTGCCAGTGGGGCGGCCGCCTCTGGAAACACCATATATTTT. It specifies CASGAAASGNTIYF. Full variable domain (outside the CDR3, taken from reference TRBV19 and TRBJ1-3): DGGITQSPKYLFRKEGQNVTLSCEQNLNHDAMYWYRQDPGQGLRLIYYSQIVNDFQKGDIAEGYSVSREKKESFPLTVTSAQKNPTAFYLCASGAAASGNTIYFGEGSWLTVV.

The chain recombines TRBV7-2 with TRBJ2-7; D unclear. In germline, CDR1 is SGHTA, CDR2 FQGNSA. The V end was cut by 1 base, the J end by 3 bases, with 13 bases between. This CDR3 has 15 residues. The CDR3 region is CASSLVSSPDYEQYF. The CDR3 coding sequence is TGTGCCAGCAGCTTAGTTTCCTCTCCGGACTACGAGCAGTACTTC.

This chain links TRBV6-6 with TRBJ2-7; 7 bases map to TRBD2. With 6 bases clipped from V and 2 bases from J, the junction kept 10 bases outside the gene matches. The CDR3 spans 15 residues. Germline V CDR1 and CDR2: MNHNY, SVGAGI (reference sequence). The DNA for the CDR3 is TGTGCCAGCAGACACCAAGCGGGAAGTACCTACGAGCAGTACTTC. It encodes CASRHQAGSTYEQYF.

The J gene is TRBJ2-2, the V gene TRBV7-8; D is possibly TRBD1 (5 bases). The CDR3 loop spans 15 amino acids. V was pared by 5 bases and J by 5 bases, with 15 bases between. Germline V gene lookup returns CDR1 SGHVS and CDR2 FQNEAQ. CDR3 nucleotide sequence: TGTGCCAGCAGCCTCGGACATAGGGATACCGGGGAGCTGTTTTTT. As protein: CASSLGHRDTGELFF.

V is TRBV5-4 and J is TRBJ2-2; 8 nucleotides line up with TRBD2. The germline V gene has CDR1 SGHNT and CDR2 YYREEE (reference sequence). The length of the CDR3 is 15 residues. J lost 4 bases, V lost 3 bases, and 5 bases had no gene match. DNA of the CDR3: TGTGCCAGCAGCTGGGGACTAGACGGCACCGGGGAGCTGTTTTTT. Protein: CASSWGLDGTGELFF.

The V call is TRBV7-9, the J call TRBJ2-7; TRBD1 matches 10 bases. The germline gives CDR1 SEHNR, CDR2 FQNEAQ (reference sequence). Losses at the gene ends were 1 base for V and 5 bases for J; bases not matched to a gene: 14. CDR3 length: 18 residues. The CDR3 here is CASSLGRGSGTGVNEQYF. DNA for the CDR3: TGTGCCAGCAGCTTAGGGAGGGGGTCCGGGACAGGGGTGAACGAGCAGTACTTC.

This rearrangement joins TRBV2 to TRBJ1-3; 9 bases fit TRBD1. Trimming at V came to 8 bases and at J to 3 bases, leaving 11 bases not matched to a gene. CDR3 length: 16 residues. Germline CDR1 SNHLY, CDR2 FYNNEI. CDR3 coding DNA: TGTGCCAGCGGGGACTTGGACAGGGGTTTTGGAAACACCATATATTTT. Protein sequence: CASGDLDRGFGNTIYF.

The chain has TRBV14 and TRBJ2-1, with unresolved D. V shed 4 bases and J shed 5 bases, with 15 bases lying between them. Germline-derived CDR1 and CDR2 are SGHDN and FVKESK. This CDR3 contains 15 residues. CDR3 sequence: CASSPTLGIHNEQFF. In nucleotides, the CDR3 is TGTGCCAGCAGCCCAACCCTAGGAATCCACAATGAGCAGTTCTTC.

The rearrangement joins TRBV7-9 to TRBJ2-1; D call uncertain. V dropped 5 bases and J dropped 4 bases, with 9 bases sitting between them. Germline values: CDR1 SEHNR, CDR2 FQNEAQ (reference sequence). This CDR3 contains 13 residues. CDR3: CASSKDRYNEQFF. CDR3 in DNA: TGTGCCAGCAGCAAGGACCGATACAATGAGCAGTTCTTC.

V and J are TRBV10-3 and TRBJ1-4, with D uncertain. Trimming left V 2 bases short and J 3 bases short, with 7 bases between. Germline assignment: CDR1 ENHRY and CDR2 SYGVKD. This CDR3 contains 14 residues. This CDR3 is CAISEMSSNEKLFF. The DNA for the CDR3 is TGTGCCATCAGTGAGATGAGCTCTAATGAAAAACTGTTTTTT.

V usage is TRBV2 and J usage is TRBJ2-7; no clear D gene. V shed 0 bases and J shed 0 bases, with 6 bases lying between them. Looked up from germline, CDR1 is SNHLY and CDR2 is FYNNEI. The CDR3 has 14 amino acids. In DNA form, the CDR3 reads TGTGCCAGCAGTGAAGCGCTATCCTCCTACGAGCAGTACTTC. Translating it yields CASSEALSSYEQYF.

The chain has TRBV5-4 and TRBJ2-2; D is possibly TRBD2 (6 bases). V was cut by 0 bases and J by 7 bases, with 10 bases left in between. Germline values: CDR1 SGHNT, CDR2 YYREEE (reference sequence). The CDR3 runs 14 residues. The CDR3 coding sequence is TGTGCCAGCAGCTTGGGGAGGGGCGTCGGGGAGCTGTTTTTT. This gives the protein CASSLGRGVGELFF. The full variable domain, in which reference TRBV5-4 and TRBJ2-2 provide the parts outside the CDR3, is ETGVTQSPTHLIKTRGQQVTLRCSSQSGHNTVSWYQQALGQGPQFIFQYYREEENGRGNFPPRFSGLQFPNYSSELNVNALELDDSALYLCASSLGRGVGELFFGEGSRLTVL.

The CDR3 loop is CASSPPQGLSSYEQYF. DNA of the CDR3: TGTGCCAGCAGCCCCCCTCAGGGCTTAAGCTCCTACGAGCAGTACTTC. The V gene is TRBV5-5, the J gene TRBJ2-7, with D tentatively TRBD1 (5 bases). V lost 4 bases and J lost 0, with 17 bases in between. The germline CDR1 and CDR2 sequences are SGHKS and YYEKEE (reference sequence). The CDR3 covers 16 residues.

This clone has more than one count but fewer than ten. The chain's CDR3 is CASSLGGSTEAFF. The CDR3 DNA is TGTGCCAGCAGTTTAGGTGGGTCCACTGAAGCTTTCTTT. The V gene is TRBV28, the J gene TRBJ1-1; D remains ambiguous. This CDR3 spans 13 amino acids. Trimming removed 2 bases at V and 4 bases at J, with 8 bases between. Germline V lookup: CDR1 MDHEN, CDR2 SYDVKM.